One sample yielded the 11 T cell receptor beta chains listed below, sequenced in a study of radiotherapy plus CTLA-4 blockade in lung cancer listed by TCRdb under 2018. The library was generated by the immunoSEQ multiplex PCR assay. As stored in TCRdb, this immuneACCESS dataset retains in-frame rearrangements with V and J assigned. A fraction of the clones does not appear; measured against another copy, unresolved V genes explain less than half of the discrepancy, and the remainder lacks a known reason. The sample table lists tens of thousands of clones, about four fifths of them with a count of one. 8.5% of the sample belongs to the ten largest clones. The sample consisted of peripheral blood, taken from a patient treated with radiotherapy plus ipilimumab. These receptors came from a human donor with non-small cell lung cancer who had a complete response to radiotherapy plus ipilimumab.

This clone was picked up a small number of times. The V gene is TRBV19, the J gene TRBJ1-4, with TRBD1 matching 9 bases. Germline V lookup: CDR1 LNHDA, CDR2 SQIVND (reference sequence). This CDR3 region has 13 residues. The V and J ends lost 10 bases and 6 bases, in that order; junction bases with no gene match: 6. The CDR3 reads CATNGDRDEKLFF. The CDR3 DNA is TGTGCCACCAACGGGGACAGGGATGAAAAACTGTTTTTT.

This clone has more than one count but fewer than ten. The V gene is TRBV7-9, the J gene TRBJ1-1; D is perhaps TRBD1 (5 bases). This CDR3 is built from 15 residues. Germline CDR1 and CDR2: SEHNR and FQNEAQ (reference sequence). Trimming took off 5 bases at V and 0 bases at J, with 13 bases between the two ends. CDR3 in DNA: TGTGCCAGCAGCCCCTCGGGGGGTATGAACACTGAAGCTTTCTTT. It is translated as CASSPSGGMNTEAFF.

This clone came up a few times. The sample contains more than one DNA sequence encoding this CDR3. V gene TRBV13 combines with J gene TRBJ1-2; a weak D match, TRBD1 (6 bases). Per germline, CDR1 PRHDT and CDR2 FYEKMQ (reference sequence). V gave up 4 bases and J gave up 8 bases, with 11 bases separating them. The CDR3 consists of 12 residues. CDR3 loop: CASSSNRDGYTF. The CDR3, as DNA: TGTGCCAGCAGCTCAAACAGGGACGGCTACACCTTC. Looking up the rest from reference TRBV13 and TRBJ1-2 gives the full variable domain: AAGVIQSPRHLIKEKRETATLKCYPIPRHDTVYWYQQGPGQDPQFLISFYEKMQSDKGSIPDRFSAQQFSDYHSELNMSSLELGDSALYFCASSSNRDGYTFGSGTRLTVV.

This chain uses TRBV12-5 with TRBJ1-1; 12 bases are a match to TRBD1. The CDR3 contains 14 residues. The germline V gene has CDR1 LGHNT and CDR2 FRNRAP. Unmatched junction bases numbered 4, after V lost 5 bases and J lost 6 bases. The CDR3 spells CASGAGQGAAEAFF. CDR3 DNA: TGTGCTAGTGGTGCGGGACAGGGGGCCGCTGAAGCTTTCTTT.

The chain carries TRBV19 and TRBJ1-1; the D gene is possibly TRBD1 (6 bases). With 0 bases removed from V and 2 bases from J, the gap between germline ends came to 7 bases. Germline CDR1 is LNHDA and CDR2 is SQIVND (reference sequence). CDR3 length: 14 residues. The CDR3 region is CASSIDRGNTEAFF. CDR3 nucleotides: TGTGCCAGTAGTATAGACAGGGGTAACACTGAAGCTTTCTTT.

The CDR3: CAWSVGTGRGYEQYF. CDR3 nucleotide sequence: TGTGCCTGGAGTGTAGGGACAGGGCGCGGCTACGAGCAGTACTTC. The V and J genes are TRBV30 and TRBJ2-7; 9 bases line up with TRBD1. CDR3 length equals 15 residues. The V segment lost 0 bases and the J segment 3 bases; nucleotides outside the gene matches: 6. CDR1 is GTSNPN, CDR2 SVGIG, per germline (reference sequence).

The chain combines TRBV7-6 with TRBJ2-2, with 7 bases matching TRBD1. V lost 1 base and J lost 3; bases outside the gene matches: 2. Germline V gene sequence: CDR1 SGHVS, CDR2 FNYEAQ. The CDR3 sequence is 15 residues long. This CDR3 is CASSLDRGDTGELFF. The CDR3 bases are TGTGCCAGCAGCTTAGACAGGGGAGACACCGGGGAGCTGTTTTTT.

CDR3 amino acids: CASGSGQTAETQYF. In nucleotides, the CDR3 is TGTGCTAGTGGTTCTGGACAAACGGCGGAGACCCAGTACTTC. V usage is TRBV12-5 and J usage is TRBJ2-5, with D tentatively TRBD1 (5 bases). This CDR3 spans 14 amino acids. Per the germline V gene, CDR1 is LGHNT and CDR2 is FRNRAP. V was trimmed by 4 bases and J by 5 bases, leaving 14 bases between them.

The V call is TRBV9, the J call TRBJ2-6, with 9 bases that match TRBD1. V was clipped by 3 bases and J by 2 bases; unmatched bases: 6. There are 17 residues in the CDR3. Germline CDR1 is SGDLS and CDR2 is YYNGEE. The CDR3 nucleotides read TGTGCCAGCAGCGCCAGCGGGACAGGGACTGGGGCCAACGTCCTGACTTTC. It specifies CASSASGTGTGANVLTF.

This chain uses TRBV15 with TRBJ2-1; 9 nucleotides line up with TRBD2. V shed 6 bases and J 7 bases; nucleotides not matched to a gene: 10. Germline lookup yields CDR1 LNHNV and CDR2 YYDKDF (reference sequence). CDR3 size: 15 residues. CDR3 DNA: TGTGCCACCAGGCCTGGCGGGAGGGCCGTTAATGAGCAGTTCTTC. Translated: CATRPGGRAVNEQFF.

The chain employs TRBV30 and TRBJ1-3; D is uncertain. Germline-derived CDR1 and CDR2 are GTSNPN and SVGIG (reference sequence). This CDR3 spans 16 amino acids. The V gene lost 0 bases and the J gene lost 0 bases, with 12 bases spanning the gap. The CDR3 is CAWSVGSSFSGNTIYF. CDR3 nucleotide sequence: TGTGCCTGGAGTGTCGGGAGCTCCTTCTCTGGAAACACCATATATTTT.